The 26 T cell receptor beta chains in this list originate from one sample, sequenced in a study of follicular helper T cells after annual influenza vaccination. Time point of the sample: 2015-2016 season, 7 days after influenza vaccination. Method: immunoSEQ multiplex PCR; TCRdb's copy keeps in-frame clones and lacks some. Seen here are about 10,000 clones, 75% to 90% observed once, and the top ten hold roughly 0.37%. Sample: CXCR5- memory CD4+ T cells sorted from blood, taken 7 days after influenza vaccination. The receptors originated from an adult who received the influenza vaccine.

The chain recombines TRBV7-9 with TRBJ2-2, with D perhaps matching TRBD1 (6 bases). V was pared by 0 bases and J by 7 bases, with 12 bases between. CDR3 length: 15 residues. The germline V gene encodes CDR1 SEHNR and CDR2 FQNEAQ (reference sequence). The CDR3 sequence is CASSLAGAGGGELFF. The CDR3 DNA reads TGTGCCAGCAGCTTAGCGGGGGCTGGCGGCGGGGAGCTGTTTTTT.

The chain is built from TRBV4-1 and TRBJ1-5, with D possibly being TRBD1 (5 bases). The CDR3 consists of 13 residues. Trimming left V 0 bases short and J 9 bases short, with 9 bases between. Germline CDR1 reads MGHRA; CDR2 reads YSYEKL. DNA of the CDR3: TGCGCCAGCAGCCAAGATAGGGGCCGGCCCCAGCATTTT. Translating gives CASSQDRGRPQHF.

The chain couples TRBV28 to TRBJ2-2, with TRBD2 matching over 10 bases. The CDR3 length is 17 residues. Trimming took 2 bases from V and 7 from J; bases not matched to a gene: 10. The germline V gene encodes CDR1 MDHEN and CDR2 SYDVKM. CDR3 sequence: CASSLTRRLAGDGELFF. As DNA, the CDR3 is TGTGCCAGCAGTTTAACACGCAGGCTAGCGGGGGACGGGGAGCTGTTTTTT.

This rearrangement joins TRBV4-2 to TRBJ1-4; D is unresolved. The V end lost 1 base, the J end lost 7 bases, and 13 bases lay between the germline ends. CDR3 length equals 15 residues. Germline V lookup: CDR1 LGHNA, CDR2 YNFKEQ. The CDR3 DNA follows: TGTGCCAGCAGCCAAGTACGGCCAGAATTTGAAAAACTGTTTTTT. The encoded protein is CASSQVRPEFEKLFF.

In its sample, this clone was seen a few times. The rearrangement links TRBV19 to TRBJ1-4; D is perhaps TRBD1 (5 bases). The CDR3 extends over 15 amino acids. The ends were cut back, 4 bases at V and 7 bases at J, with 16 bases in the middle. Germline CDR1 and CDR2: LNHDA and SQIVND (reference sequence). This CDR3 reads CASSSQTGLGEKLFF. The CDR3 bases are TGTGCCAGTAGTAGCCAAACAGGACTCGGTGAAAAACTGTTTTTT. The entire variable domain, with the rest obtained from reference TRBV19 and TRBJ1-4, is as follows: DGGITQSPKYLFRKEGQNVTLSCEQNLNHDAMYWYRQDPGQGLRLIYYSQIVNDFQKGDIAEGYSVSREKKESFPLTVTSAQKNPTAFYLCASSSQTGLGEKLFFGSGTQLSVL.

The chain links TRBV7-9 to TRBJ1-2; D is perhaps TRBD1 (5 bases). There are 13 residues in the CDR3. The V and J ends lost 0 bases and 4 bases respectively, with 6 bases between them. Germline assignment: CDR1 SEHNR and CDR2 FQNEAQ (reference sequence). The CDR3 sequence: CASSLAGPYGYTF. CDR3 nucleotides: TGTGCCAGCAGCTTAGCGGGGCCCTATGGCTACACCTTC.

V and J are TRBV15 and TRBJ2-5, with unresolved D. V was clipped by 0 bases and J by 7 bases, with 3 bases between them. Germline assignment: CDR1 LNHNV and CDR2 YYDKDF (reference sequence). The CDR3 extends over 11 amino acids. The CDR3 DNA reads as TGTGCCACCAGCAGAGATGCGACCCAGTACTTC. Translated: CATSRDATQYF.

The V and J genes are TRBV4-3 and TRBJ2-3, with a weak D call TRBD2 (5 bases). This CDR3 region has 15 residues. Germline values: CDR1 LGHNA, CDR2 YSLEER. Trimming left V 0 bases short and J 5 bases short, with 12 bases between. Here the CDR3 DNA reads TGCGCCAGCAGCCAAGAGTTACTAGAAATAGATACGCAGTATTTT. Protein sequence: CASSQELLEIDTQYF.

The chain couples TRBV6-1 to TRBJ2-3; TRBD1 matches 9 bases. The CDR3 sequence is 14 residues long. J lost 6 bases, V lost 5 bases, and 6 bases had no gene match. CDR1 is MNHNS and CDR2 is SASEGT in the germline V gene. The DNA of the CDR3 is TGTGCCAGCAGTAACAGGGGGCTAGCTGATACGCAGTATTTT. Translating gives CASSNRGLADTQYF.

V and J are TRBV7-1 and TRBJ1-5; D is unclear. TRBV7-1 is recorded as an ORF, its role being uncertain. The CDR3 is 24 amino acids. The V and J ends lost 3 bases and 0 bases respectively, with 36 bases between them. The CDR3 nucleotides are TGTGCCAGCAGCTCGGGGTCTAATCGTGCGTGCATAAACAAGTTCTCCTATAGCAATCAGCCCCAGCATTTT. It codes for CASSSGSNRACINKFSYSNQPQHF.

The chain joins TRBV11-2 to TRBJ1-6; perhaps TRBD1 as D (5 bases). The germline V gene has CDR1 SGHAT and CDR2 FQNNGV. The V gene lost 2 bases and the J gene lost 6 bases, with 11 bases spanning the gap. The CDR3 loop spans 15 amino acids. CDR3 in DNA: TGTGCCAGCAGCTTATTGGGGGGAGGTAATTCACCCCTCCACTTT. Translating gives CASSLLGGGNSPLHF.

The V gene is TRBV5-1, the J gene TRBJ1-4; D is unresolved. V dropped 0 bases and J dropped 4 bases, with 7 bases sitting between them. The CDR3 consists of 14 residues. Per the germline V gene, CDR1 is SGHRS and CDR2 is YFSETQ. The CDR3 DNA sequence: TGCGCCAGCAGCTTGGATACACTTAATGAAAAACTGTTTTTT. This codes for CASSLDTLNEKLFF.

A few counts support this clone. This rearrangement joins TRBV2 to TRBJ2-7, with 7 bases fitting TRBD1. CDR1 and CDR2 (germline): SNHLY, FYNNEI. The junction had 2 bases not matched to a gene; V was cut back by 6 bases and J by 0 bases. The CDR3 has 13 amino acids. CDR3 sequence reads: CASRGTASYEQYF. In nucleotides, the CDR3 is TGTGCCAGCAGGGGGACAGCCTCCTACGAGCAGTACTTC.

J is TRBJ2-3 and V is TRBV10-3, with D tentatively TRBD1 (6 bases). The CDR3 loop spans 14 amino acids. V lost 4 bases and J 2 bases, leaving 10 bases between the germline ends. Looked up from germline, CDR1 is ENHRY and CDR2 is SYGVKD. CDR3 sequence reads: CAISGTGTTDTQYF. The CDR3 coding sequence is TGTGCCATCAGTGGTACAGGGACCACAGATACGCAGTATTTT.

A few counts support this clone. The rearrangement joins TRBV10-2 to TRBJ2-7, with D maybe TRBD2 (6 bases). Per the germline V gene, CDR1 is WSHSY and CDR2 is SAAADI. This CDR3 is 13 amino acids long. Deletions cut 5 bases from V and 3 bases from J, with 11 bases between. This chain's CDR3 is CASSTQGLYEQYF. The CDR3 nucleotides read TGCGCCAGCAGTACCCAGGGACTCTACGAGCAGTACTTC.

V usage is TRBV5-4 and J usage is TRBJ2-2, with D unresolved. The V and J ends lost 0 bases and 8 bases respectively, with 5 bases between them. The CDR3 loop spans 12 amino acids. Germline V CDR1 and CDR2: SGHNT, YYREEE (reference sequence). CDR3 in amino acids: CASSLEAGELFF. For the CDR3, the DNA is TGTGCCAGCAGCTTGGAAGCTGGGGAGCTGTTTTTT.

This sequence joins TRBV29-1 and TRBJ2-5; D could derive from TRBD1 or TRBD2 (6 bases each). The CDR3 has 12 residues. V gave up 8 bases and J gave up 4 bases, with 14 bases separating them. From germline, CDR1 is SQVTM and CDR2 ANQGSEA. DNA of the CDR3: TGCAGCCTAGGGGGGCCGGGAGAGACCCAGTACTTC. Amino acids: CSLGGPGETQYF.

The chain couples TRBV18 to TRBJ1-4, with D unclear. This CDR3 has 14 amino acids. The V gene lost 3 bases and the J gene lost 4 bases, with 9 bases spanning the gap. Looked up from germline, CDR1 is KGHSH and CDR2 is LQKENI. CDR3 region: CASSPVGLNEKLFF. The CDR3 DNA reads TGTGCCAGCTCACCCGTGGGCCTTAATGAAAAACTGTTTTTT.

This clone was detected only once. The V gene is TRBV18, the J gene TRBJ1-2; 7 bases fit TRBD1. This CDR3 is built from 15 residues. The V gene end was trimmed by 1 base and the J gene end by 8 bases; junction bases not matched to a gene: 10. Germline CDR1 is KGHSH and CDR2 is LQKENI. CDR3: CASSPLEGAPEGYTF. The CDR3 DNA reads TGTGCCAGCTCACCACTGGAGGGGGCCCCAGAGGGCTACACCTTC.

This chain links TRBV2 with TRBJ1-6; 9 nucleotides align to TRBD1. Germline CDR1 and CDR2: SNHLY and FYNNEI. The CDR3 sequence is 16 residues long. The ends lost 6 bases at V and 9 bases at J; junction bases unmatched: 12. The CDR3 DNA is TGTGCCAGCAGGACCGGATTACAGGGACAGGGTTCACCCCTCCACTTT. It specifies CASRTGLQGQGSPLHF.

Here the CDR3 reads CATAGGGGSTDTQYF. The CDR3, as DNA: TGTGCCACCGCGGGCGGGGGAGGTAGCACAGATACGCAGTATTTT. The V and J genes are TRBV6-6 and TRBJ2-3; TRBD2 matches at 7 bases. Germline V gene sequence: CDR1 MNHNY, CDR2 SVGAGI (reference sequence). The trim removed 10 bases at V and 0 bases at J, leaving 10 bases unmatched. CDR3 length: 15 amino acids.

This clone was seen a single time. The CDR3 DNA follows: TGTGCCAGCAGTTTTATGTTGGGGACTGAAGCTTTCTTT. It encodes CASSFMLGTEAFF. V gene TRBV28 combines with J gene TRBJ1-1; D unresolved. Germline loops: CDR1 MDHEN, CDR2 SYDVKM. V dropped 3 bases and J dropped 5 bases, with 10 bases sitting between them. There are 13 residues in the CDR3.

CDR3: CASSNPKVSGGCDEQFF. CDR3 nucleotides: TGTGCCAGCAGCAATCCCAAAGTCAGCGGGGGGTGCGATGAGCAGTTCTTC. This chain joins TRBV21-1 and TRBJ2-1; the DNA was not used to check the table's D call, TRBD2. TRBV21-1 is designated a pseudogene. The CDR3 sequence is 17 residues long.

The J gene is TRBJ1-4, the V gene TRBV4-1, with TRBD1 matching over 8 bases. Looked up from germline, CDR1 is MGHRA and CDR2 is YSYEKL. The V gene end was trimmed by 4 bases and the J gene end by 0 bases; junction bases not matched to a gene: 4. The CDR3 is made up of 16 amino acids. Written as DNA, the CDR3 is TGCGCCAGCAGCCCCGGACAGGGCACAACTAATGAAAAACTGTTTTTT. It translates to CASSPGQGTTNEKLFF.

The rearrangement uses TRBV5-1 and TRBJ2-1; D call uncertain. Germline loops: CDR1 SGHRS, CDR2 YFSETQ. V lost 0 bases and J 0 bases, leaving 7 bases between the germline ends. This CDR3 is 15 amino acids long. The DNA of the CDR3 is TGCGCCAGCAGCTTGGAGTCCAGCTCCTACAATGAGCAGTTCTTC. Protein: CASSLESSSYNEQFF.

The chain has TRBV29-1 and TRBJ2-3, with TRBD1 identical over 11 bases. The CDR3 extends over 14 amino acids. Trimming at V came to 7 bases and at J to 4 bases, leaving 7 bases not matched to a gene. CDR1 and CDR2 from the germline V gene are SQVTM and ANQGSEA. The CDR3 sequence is CSGVDRGLADTQYF. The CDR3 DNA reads TGCAGCGGGGTGGACAGGGGGCTTGCAGATACGCAGTATTTT.